Listed below are T cell receptor beta chains from one sample, sequenced in a study of identical twins. TCRdb passed the 5' RACE reads through MiXCR, listing each CDR3 protein once. Among 500,000 to 550,000 distinct CDR3 sequences listed, approximately 20% were seen once. The same data also contributed to another study, on yellow fever vaccine responses in identical twins.

Sequencing was done on a sample of CD4+ T cells sorted from blood. These receptors were obtained from a woman aged 18 to 35 in good health. CDR3s include the opening cysteine and the closing phenylalanine or tryptophan. The D gene is left open where the match is weak. Not all rows give a size; the values are once, few, many and, for expanded clones, a class.

V gene,clone size,D gene,CDR3 length,CDR3 protein
TRBV2,NA,TRBD1,15,CASRATGAFYNEQFF
TRBV20-1,few,NA,11,CSARVSNTQYF
TRBV11-1,NA,NA,13,CASSLGGPSPLHF
TRBV12-3/TRBV12-4,few,NA,14,CASSQHMDTGELFF
TRBV9,few,TRBD1,15,CASSVGQGNQETQYF
TRBV7-3,NA,NA,15,CASSLLDVGITEQYF
TRBV9,NA,TRBD2,16,CASSPSGGRKTDTQYF
TRBV18,few,NA,14,CASSLREGFETQYF
TRBV4-1,NA,NA,19,CASSQDWIKGIKLNTEAFF
TRBV7-6,NA,TRBD2,18,CASSSYGTSGGASDTQYF
TRBV28,few,TRBD2,16,CASSLSGGAVGNEQFF
TRBV24-1,NA,TRBD2,14,CATSESGRAAEQYF
TRBV19,few,TRBD1,14,CASRPDRGTGELFF
TRBV6-4,NA,NA,14,CASSLRVRTDTQYF
TRBV7-8,few,NA,18,CASSLPIGQQDQRDEQFF
TRBV20-1,NA,NA,13,CSARALSIYEQYF
TRBV28,NA,NA,16,CASSEYRDTSDSPLHF
TRBV12-3/TRBV12-4,few,NA,13,CASSWAGTDTQYF
TRBV10-3,NA,NA,11,CATSGSETQYF
TRBV12-3/TRBV12-4,few,NA,13,CASSLQPRSEQYF
TRBV7-2,NA,NA,16,CASSLAGQGINQPQHF
TRBV11-2,NA,TRBD2,15,CASSSIAGRTDTQYF
TRBV3-1,NA,NA,13,CASSQVLPGELFF
TRBV5-4,NA,TRBD2,15,CASSPDSGFYNEQFF
TRBV28,NA,TRBD2,16,CASSPPGGSSYNEQFF
TRBV6-1,many,TRBD2,16,CASSPTSGGSYNEQFF
TRBV5-1,few,TRBD1,14,CASSLTQGPVEAFF
TRBV5-1,once,TRBD2,14,CASSLRLAVETQYF
TRBV19,NA,NA,13,CASSSRNQETQYF
TRBV12-3/TRBV12-4,many,NA,15,CASSFRGTNTGELFF
TRBV6-1,NA,NA,14,CASSGRSSGNTIYF
TRBV10-2,NA,TRBD2,16,CASSPGAAGGPETQYF
TRBV3-1,NA,TRBD1,15,CASSFGQGRINIQYF
TRBV12-3/TRBV12-4,few,NA,12,CASSPDINEQFF
TRBV20-1,few,NA,13,CSARGGLNTEAFF
TRBV6-2/TRBV6-3,few,NA,14,CASSYTYGVNEQFF
TRBV12-3/TRBV12-4,NA,TRBD1,15,CASSFRQGALGELFF